This T cell receptor (beta chain) is from a study of T cell clonality in common variable immunodeficiency. Method: immunoSEQ multiplex PCR; TCRdb's copy keeps in-frame clones and lacks some. The sample offers around 34,000 clones and no singletons, the top ten holding 0.95%. At least ten counts were recorded for this clone. The antigen is undetermined. The read falls 3 residues short of the CDR3 end, and the missing part is taken from the germline J gene. With 4 bases removed from V and 0 bases from J, the gap between germline ends came to 13 bases. This CDR3 has 15 residues. CDR1 and CDR2 from the germline V gene are MNHNS and SASEGT. Overall study results and limits: In common variable immunodeficiency, TCR beta chains reportedly carried fewer deletions and N-nucleotide insertions.

This chain joins TRBV6-1 and TRBJ2-7; D is possibly TRBD1 (5 bases). This TCR was sampled from a person aged 18 to 75 in good health. Material for sequencing was peripheral blood mononuclear cells. CDR3 DNA (partial): TGTGCCAGCAGTGCACAGGTCGGCGGCTCCTACGAG. This gives the protein CASSAQVGGSYE. The full-length CDR3 reads as CASSAQVGGSYEQYF.